A single sample is the source of the 24 T cell receptor beta chains below, sequenced in a study of control samples from healthy donors and cancer patients. TCRdb's table, derived via immunoSEQ multiplex PCR, lists solely in-frame clones and lacks some. The sample includes 130,000 or so clones, more than 70% of them seen just once. The material sequenced was blood. The receptors come from a man in his forties or fifties in good health.

The table lists this clone with a count of one. The V call is TRBV27, the J call TRBJ2-1; D perhaps matches TRBD2 (5 bases). The V gene lost 3 bases and the J gene lost 4 bases, with 7 bases spanning the gap. This CDR3 is 13 amino acids long. Germline-derived CDR1 and CDR2 are MNHEY and SMNVEV (reference sequence). DNA for the CDR3: TGTGCCAGCAGTTTCGGCGGGTACAATGAGCAGTTCTTC. This sequence encodes CASSFGGYNEQFF.

The V call is TRBV7-2, the J call TRBJ2-7; a weak D match, TRBD2 (5 bases). V lost 1 base and J lost 1, with 8 bases in between. The CDR3 has 14 residues. In germline, CDR1 is SGHTA, CDR2 FQGNSA. CDR3 in DNA: TGTGCCAGCAGCTTAGGCCCGGGGTCCTACGAGCAGTACTTC. It encodes CASSLGPGSYEQYF.

This chain connects TRBV3-1 (or the pseudogene TRBV3-2) to TRBJ1-5, with TRBD1 matching over 9 bases. With V trimmed by 10 bases and J by 5 bases, 15 bases remained unmatched. There are 16 residues in the CDR3. CDR1 is LGHDT and CDR2 is YNNKEL in the germline V gene (reference sequence). The CDR3 reads CATPGTGFLSHQPQHF. The CDR3 DNA reads as TGTGCCACCCCGGGGACAGGGTTTTTAAGCCATCAGCCCCAGCATTTT.

Only a few counts were recorded for this clone. The chain recombines TRBV11-2 with TRBJ1-2; 8 nucleotides agree with TRBD1. The V gene end was trimmed by 5 bases and the J gene end by 4 bases; junction bases not matched to a gene: 9. The CDR3 loop spans 15 amino acids. Germline loops: CDR1 SGHAT, CDR2 FQNNGV. CDR3 protein: CASSLQDRAAYGYTF. The CDR3 coding sequence is TGTGCCAGCAGCCTCCAGGACAGGGCGGCCTATGGCTACACCTTC.

V is TRBV19 and J is TRBJ2-5; 14 positions agree with TRBD2. Germline CDR1 and CDR2: LNHDA and SQIVND (reference sequence). Trimming cost V 4 bases and J 6 bases; bases outside gene matches: 7. The CDR3 contains 16 residues. CDR3 sequence: CASSTPTSGGAKTQYF. CDR3 in DNA: TGTGCCAGTAGTACCCCGACTAGCGGGGGGGCGAAGACCCAGTACTTC.

The J gene is TRBJ1-2, the V gene TRBV6-5; TRBD1 is a possible D gene (5 bases). CDR1 MNHEY and CDR2 SVGAGI come from the germline V gene. This CDR3 comprises 15 residues. The V end lost 7 bases, the J end lost 3 bases, and 18 bases lay between the germline ends. CDR3 amino acids: CASNPDLGTYYGYTF. The CDR3, as DNA: TGTGCCAGCAATCCGGATTTAGGGACCTACTATGGCTACACCTTC.

The chain links TRBV2 to TRBJ1-6; 7 bases are shared with TRBD1. Trimming removed 5 bases from V and 6 bases from J; junction bases left unmatched: 10. The CDR3 length is 16 residues. CDR1 and CDR2 (germline): SNHLY, FYNNEI. Written as DNA, the CDR3 is TGTGCCAGCAGTCGAACAGGGGTCTATGCTAATTCACCCCTCCACTTT. Its translation: CASSRTGVYANSPLHF.

In DNA, the CDR3 is TGCAGTGCTAGTGGAACGGGGGGGGATAACTCCTACAATGAGCAGTTCTTC. This translates into CSASGTGGDNSYNEQFF. The J gene is TRBJ2-1, the V gene TRBV20-1; 8 nucleotides match TRBD2. This CDR3 spans 17 amino acids. V shed 3 bases and J 0 bases; nucleotides not matched to a gene: 10. The germline V gene encodes CDR1 DFQATT and CDR2 SNEGSKA (reference sequence).

V usage is TRBV5-4 and J usage is TRBJ2-1, with D perhaps TRBD1 or TRBD2 (5 bases each). Germline lookup yields CDR1 SGHNT and CDR2 YYREEE (reference sequence). The CDR3 runs 14 residues. Trimming removed 3 bases at V and 5 bases at J, with 12 bases between. CDR3 in DNA: TGTGCCAGCAGCTGGGGTGGGACGGACAATGAGCAGTTCTTC. Residues: CASSWGGTDNEQFF.

The chain has TRBV2 and TRBJ2-7, with TRBD1 identical over 9 bases. V lost 4 bases and J lost 7; bases outside the gene matches: 2. Germline CDR1 reads SNHLY; CDR2 reads FYNNEI. This CDR3 region has 12 residues. The DNA of the CDR3 is TGTGCCAGCAGTGGGACAGGGGCTGAGCAGTACTTC. It is translated as CASSGTGAEQYF.

The table lists this clone with many counts. J is TRBJ1-2 and V is TRBV6-6, with D tentatively TRBD1 (6 bases). The germline V and J ends were trimmed by 4 bases and 5 bases, with 11 bases remaining between them. This CDR3 has 13 residues. In germline, CDR1 is MNHNY, CDR2 SVGAGI (reference sequence). CDR3 sequence: CASSSHGQYGYTF. CDR3 bases: TGTGCCAGCAGTTCCCACGGACAGTATGGCTACACCTTC.

The chain has TRBV19 and TRBJ1-1; D is unresolved. The germline V gene has CDR1 LNHDA and CDR2 SQIVND (reference sequence). V was trimmed by 0 bases and J by 9 bases, leaving 17 bases between them. The CDR3 covers 15 residues. The CDR3 sequence is CASSIEATMGRKAFF. The CDR3 DNA reads as TGTGCCAGTAGTATAGAGGCTACGATGGGTAGGAAAGCTTTCTTT.

This rearrangement joins TRBV3-1 (or the pseudogene TRBV3-2) to TRBJ2-7; possibly TRBD2 for D (6 bases). Trimming took 3 bases from V and 4 from J, leaving 28 bases between them. Germline lookup yields CDR1 LGHDT and CDR2 YNNKEL (reference sequence). The CDR3 is 19 amino acids. The CDR3 DNA follows: TGTGCCAGCAGCCAGGGATACAAGGGGACTCTCGAAACGGTATACGAGCAGTACTTC. Amino acids: CASSQGYKGTLETVYEQYF.

V usage is TRBV10-3 and J usage is TRBJ2-5; D possibly uses TRBD1 or TRBD2 (5 bases each). The CDR3 has 15 amino acids. Germline V gene lookup returns CDR1 ENHRY and CDR2 SYGVKD. The ends were cut back, 0 bases at V and 1 base at J, with 9 bases in the middle. The CDR3 nucleotides read TGTGCCATCAGTGAGTCGGGGACCAGCCAAGAGACCCAGTACTTC. The encoded protein is CAISESGTSQETQYF.

This chain links TRBV9 with TRBJ2-1; 7 positions agree with TRBD1. This CDR3 comprises 12 residues. Looked up from germline, CDR1 is SGDLS and CDR2 is YYNGEE. V gave up 4 bases and J gave up 8 bases; unmatched junction bases: 3. CDR3: CASSPGGYEQFF. CDR3 sequence (DNA): TGTGCCAGCAGCCCAGGGGGATATGAGCAGTTCTTC.

The chain links TRBV5-1 to TRBJ2-1; D possibly matches TRBD1 or TRBD2 (5 bases each). The CDR3 runs 15 residues. The V gene's germline CDR1 is SGHRS and CDR2 YFSETQ. Trimming removed 0 bases at V and 9 bases at J, with 16 bases between. CDR3 protein: CASSLAEGTFGEQFF. The CDR3 DNA reads TGCGCCAGCAGCTTGGCCGAGGGGACGTTTGGTGAGCAGTTCTTC. Together with reference TRBV5-1 and TRBJ2-1, the CDR3 gives the full variable domain: KAGVTQTPRYLIKTRGQQVTLSCSPISGHRSVSWYQQTPGQGLQFLFEYFSETQRNKGNFPGRFSGRQFSNSRSEMNVSTLELGDSALYLCASSLAEGTFGEQFFGPGTRLTVL.

This clone came up a few times. The V gene is TRBV7-2, the J gene TRBJ2-3; D uncertain. V was clipped by 5 bases and J by 3 bases, with 3 bases between them. Looked up from germline, CDR1 is SGHTA and CDR2 is FQGNSA. The CDR3 has 11 amino acids. CDR3 amino acids: CASSLTDTQYF. The CDR3 DNA sequence: TGTGCCAGCAGCCTAACAGATACGCAGTATTTT.

The V gene is TRBV7-6, the J gene TRBJ2-7; 10 nucleotides line up with TRBD1. CDR1 and CDR2 (germline): SGHVS, FNYEAQ. V lost 1 base, J lost 2 bases, and 2 bases stayed unmatched. The CDR3 extends over 15 amino acids. In DNA, the CDR3 is TGTGCCAGCAGCTTAGAGGGGACAGGGGCCTACGAGCAGTACTTC. Translated: CASSLEGTGAYEQYF. Using reference TRBV7-6 and TRBJ2-7 for the parts outside the CDR3, the full variable domain is GAGVSQSPRYKVTKRGQDVALRCDPISGHVSLYWYRQALGQGPEFLTYFNYEAQQDKSGLPNDRFSAERPEGSISTLTIQRTEQRDSAMYRCASSLEGTGAYEQYFGPGTRLTVT.

The chain links TRBV19 to TRBJ1-3; a weak D match, TRBD1 (6 bases). This CDR3 spans 14 amino acids. The germline gives CDR1 LNHDA, CDR2 SQIVND (reference sequence). V lost 6 bases to trimming and J lost 2 bases, with 11 bases between them. The chain's CDR3 is CASSSGQPGNTIYF. The CDR3 DNA reads TGTGCCAGTAGCTCTGGACAGCCTGGAAACACCATATATTTT.

This clone was found a few times. The J gene is TRBJ2-1, the V gene TRBV7-6; D possibly corresponds to TRBD2 (5 bases). This CDR3 has 18 amino acids. Per the germline V gene, CDR1 is SGHVS and CDR2 is FNYEAQ. V lost 3 bases to trimming and J lost 1 base, with 19 bases between them. CDR3 in amino acids: CASSFREPYSPSYNEQFF. CDR3 in DNA: TGTGCCAGCAGCTTCCGGGAACCCTACTCCCCATCCTACAATGAGCAGTTCTTC.

The chain joins TRBV18 to TRBJ1-5; D may be TRBD1 (5 bases). The ends were cut back, 0 bases at V and 2 bases at J, with 11 bases in the middle. Germline V CDR1 and CDR2: KGHSH, LQKENI. CDR3 length: 16 residues. CDR3 loop: CASSPPGGSGNQPQHF. The CDR3 nucleotides read TGTGCCAGCTCACCACCGGGGGGGTCGGGCAATCAGCCCCAGCATTTT. Looking up the rest from reference TRBV18 and TRBJ1-5 gives the full variable domain: NAGVMQNPRHLVRRRGQEARLRCSPMKGHSHVYWYRQLPEEGLKFMVYLQKENIIDESGMPKERFSAEFPKEGPSILRIQQVVRGDSAAYFCASSPPGGSGNQPQHFGDGTRLSIL.

The genes are TRBV25-1 and TRBJ1-6; the match to TRBD1 covers 8 bases. This CDR3 region has 14 residues. Losses at the gene ends were 4 bases for V and 10 bases for J; bases not matched to a gene: 6. Looked up from germline, CDR1 is MGHDK and CDR2 is SYGVNS. The CDR3 protein is CASSATGVGSPLHF. In nucleotides, the CDR3 is TGTGCCAGCAGTGCGACAGGGGTTGGGTCACCCCTCCACTTT.

The rearrangement uses TRBV2 and TRBJ1-5, with unresolved D. The CDR3 runs 14 residues. The germline V gene encodes CDR1 SNHLY and CDR2 FYNNEI. Trimming took 4 bases from V and 0 from J, leaving 7 bases between them. The CDR3 region is CASSVGLSNQPQHF. In DNA form, the CDR3 reads TGTGCCAGCAGTGTAGGGCTTAGCAATCAGCCCCAGCATTTT.

This rearrangement joins TRBV6-4 to TRBJ1-3; TRBD1 might be the D (5 bases). CDR3 length equals 11 residues. Trimming took 8 bases from V and 8 from J, leaving 10 bases between them. Germline V gives CDR1 MRHNA, CDR2 SNTAGT. Here the CDR3 reads CASGTLYTIYF. The DNA of the CDR3 is TGTGCCAGCGGGACCCTTTACACCATATATTTT.